The text below deals with one T cell receptor (beta chain). These data originate in a study of blood T cell repertoires in COVID-19. Study overall: Collection of acute and convalescent COVID-19 samples took place in the United States, Italy and Spain. PBMCs, B-cell-depleted T cells, or T cells were the source of the cDNA or gDNA that made up the material.

Germline V gives CDR1 LNHNV, CDR2 YYDKDF (reference sequence). The CDR3 covers 16 residues. J was trimmed by 3 bases and V by 0 bases; bases with no gene match: 8. A Seattle source enrolled patients during active infection and followed them longitudinally. Original data processing: The authors estimated nucleated cell counts from reference gene primer amplification. The table came from immunoSEQ multiplex PCR; TCRdb's copy has only in-frame clones and leaves some out. V, J and clone size are those of that table, while D and trimming were read from the DNA. The data hold about 300,000 clones, with about 88% observed a single time.

This clonotype was sampled from a human donor with COVID-19, enrolled during active disease. The donor label of this sample is uncertain. Material: peripheral blood. V usage is TRBV15 and J usage is TRBJ2-7; 7 positions match TRBD2. The CDR3 DNA reads as TGTGCCACCAGCAGAGATCCTGCCGGGGAGGGCTACGAGCAGTACTTC. Amino acids: CATSRDPAGEGYEQYF.